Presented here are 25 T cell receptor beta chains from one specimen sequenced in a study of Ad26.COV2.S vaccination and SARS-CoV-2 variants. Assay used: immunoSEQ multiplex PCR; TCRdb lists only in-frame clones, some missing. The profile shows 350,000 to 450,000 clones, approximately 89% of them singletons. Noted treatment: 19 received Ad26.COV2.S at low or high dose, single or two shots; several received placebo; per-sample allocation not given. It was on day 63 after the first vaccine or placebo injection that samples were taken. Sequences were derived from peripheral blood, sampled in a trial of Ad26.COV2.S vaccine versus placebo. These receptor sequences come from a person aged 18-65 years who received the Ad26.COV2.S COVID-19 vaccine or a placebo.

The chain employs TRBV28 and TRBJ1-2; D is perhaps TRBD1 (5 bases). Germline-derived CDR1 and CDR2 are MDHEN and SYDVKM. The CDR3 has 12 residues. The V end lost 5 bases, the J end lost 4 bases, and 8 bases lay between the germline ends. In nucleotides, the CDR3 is TGTGCCAGCAGTGACAGAGCCTATGGCTACACCTTC. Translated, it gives CASSDRAYGYTF.

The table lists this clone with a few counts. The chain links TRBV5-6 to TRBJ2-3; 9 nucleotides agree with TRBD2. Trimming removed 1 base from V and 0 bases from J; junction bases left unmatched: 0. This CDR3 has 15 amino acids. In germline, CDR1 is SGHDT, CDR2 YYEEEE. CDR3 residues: CASSLTSGSTDTQYF. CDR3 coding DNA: TGTGCCAGCAGCTTGACTAGCGGGAGCACAGATACGCAGTATTTT.

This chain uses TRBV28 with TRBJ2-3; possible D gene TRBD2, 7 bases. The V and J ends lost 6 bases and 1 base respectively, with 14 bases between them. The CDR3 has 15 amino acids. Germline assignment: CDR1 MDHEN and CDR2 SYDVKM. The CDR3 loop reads CASRPRGGGTDTQYF. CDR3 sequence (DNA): TGTGCCAGCAGGCCAAGAGGGGGGGGCACAGATACGCAGTATTTT. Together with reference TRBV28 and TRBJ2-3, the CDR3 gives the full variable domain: DVKVTQSSRYLVKRTGEKVFLECVQDMDHENMFWYRQDPGLGLRLIYFSYDVKMKEKGDIPEGYSVSREKKERFSLILESASTNQTSMYLCASRPRGGGTDTQYFGPGTRLTVL.

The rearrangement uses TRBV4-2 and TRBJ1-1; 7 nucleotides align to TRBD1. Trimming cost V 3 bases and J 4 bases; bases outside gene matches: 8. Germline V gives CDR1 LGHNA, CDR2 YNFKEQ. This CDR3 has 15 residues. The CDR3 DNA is TGTGCCAGCAGCCAGACCGGGACAGCGGGCACTGAAGCTTTCTTT. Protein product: CASSQTGTAGTEAFF.

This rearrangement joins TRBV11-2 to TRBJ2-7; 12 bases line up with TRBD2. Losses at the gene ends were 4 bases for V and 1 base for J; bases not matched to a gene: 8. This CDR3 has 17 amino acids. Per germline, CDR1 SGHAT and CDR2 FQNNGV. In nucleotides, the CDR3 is TGTGCCAGCAGCTCTCCTCGACTAGCGGGAGCGTCCTACGAGCAGTACTTC. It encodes CASSSPRLAGASYEQYF.

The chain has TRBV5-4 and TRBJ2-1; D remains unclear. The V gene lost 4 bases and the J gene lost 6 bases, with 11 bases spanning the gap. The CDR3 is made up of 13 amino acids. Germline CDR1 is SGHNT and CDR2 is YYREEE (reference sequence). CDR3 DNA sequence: TGTGCCAGCAGCCCCAAGCAAACCAATGAGCAGTTCTTC. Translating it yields CASSPKQTNEQFF.

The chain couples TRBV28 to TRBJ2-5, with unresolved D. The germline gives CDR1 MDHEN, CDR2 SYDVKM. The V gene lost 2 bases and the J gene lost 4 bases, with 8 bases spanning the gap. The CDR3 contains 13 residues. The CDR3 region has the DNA TGTGCCAGCAGTTTAGGGTCTGGAGAGACCCAGTACTTC. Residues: CASSLGSGETQYF.

CDR3: CASSQALVGTQYF. CDR3 bases: TGTGCCAGCAGCCAAGCTCTAGTAGGGACCCAGTACTTC. V is TRBV3-1 (or the pseudogene TRBV3-2) and J is TRBJ2-5; D unresolved. Looked up from germline, CDR1 is LGHDT and CDR2 is YNNKEL (reference sequence). Trimming shortened V by 1 base and J by 7 bases, and 10 bases separated the two germline ends. The CDR3 is 13 amino acids.

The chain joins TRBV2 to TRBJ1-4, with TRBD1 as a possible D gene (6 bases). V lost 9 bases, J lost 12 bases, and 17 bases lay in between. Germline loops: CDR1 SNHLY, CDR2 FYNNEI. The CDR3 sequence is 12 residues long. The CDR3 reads CASNQGSEELFF. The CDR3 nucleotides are TGTGCCAGTAACCAGGGGAGCGAAGAACTGTTTTTT.

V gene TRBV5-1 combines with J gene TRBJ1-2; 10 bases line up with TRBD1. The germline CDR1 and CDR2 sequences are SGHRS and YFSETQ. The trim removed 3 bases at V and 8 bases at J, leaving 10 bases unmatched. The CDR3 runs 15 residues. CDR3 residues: CASSWRGTGEGGYTF. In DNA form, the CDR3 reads TGCGCCAGCAGCTGGCGAGGGACAGGGGAAGGGGGCTACACCTTC.

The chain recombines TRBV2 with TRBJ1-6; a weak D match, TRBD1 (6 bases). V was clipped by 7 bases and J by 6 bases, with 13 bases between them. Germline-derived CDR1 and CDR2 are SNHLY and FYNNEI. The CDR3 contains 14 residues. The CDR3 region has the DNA TGTGCCAGCAACTTGGGGGGCAGTAATTCACCCCTCCACTTT. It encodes CASNLGGSNSPLHF.

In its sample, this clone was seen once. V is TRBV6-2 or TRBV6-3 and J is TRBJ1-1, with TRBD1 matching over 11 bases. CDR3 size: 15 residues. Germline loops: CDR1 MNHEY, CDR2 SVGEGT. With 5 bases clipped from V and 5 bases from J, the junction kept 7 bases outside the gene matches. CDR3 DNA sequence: TGTGCCAGCAGTCCCACCGGGACAGGGGGGACTGAAGCTTTCTTT. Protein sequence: CASSPTGTGGTEAFF.

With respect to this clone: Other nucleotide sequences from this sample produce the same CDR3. CDR3 sequence (DNA): TGTGCCAGCAGTTTGATGAGCTCTGGGGCCAACGTCCTGACTTTC. This translates into CASSLMSSGANVLTF. V is TRBV28 and J is TRBJ2-6; no clear D gene. The CDR3 length is 15 residues. Trimming removed 3 bases from V and 0 bases from J, with 6 bases in between. Germline V lookup: CDR1 MDHEN, CDR2 SYDVKM.

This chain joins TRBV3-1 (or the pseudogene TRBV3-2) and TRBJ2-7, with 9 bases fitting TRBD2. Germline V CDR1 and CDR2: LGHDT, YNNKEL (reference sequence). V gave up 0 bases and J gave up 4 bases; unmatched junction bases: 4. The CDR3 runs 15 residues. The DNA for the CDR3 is TGTGCCAGCAGCCAAGAAGGGCTAGCGGGGTACGAGCAGTACTTC. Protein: CASSQEGLAGYEQYF.

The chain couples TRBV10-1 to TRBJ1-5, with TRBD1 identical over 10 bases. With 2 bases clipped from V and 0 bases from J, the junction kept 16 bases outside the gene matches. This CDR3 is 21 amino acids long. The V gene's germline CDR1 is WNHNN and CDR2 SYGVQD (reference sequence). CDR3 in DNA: TGCGCCAGCAGTGAGCAGACAGGGGGCGATCCTCCCATCCATAGCAATCAGCCCCAGCATTTT. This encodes CASSEQTGGDPPIHSNQPQHF.

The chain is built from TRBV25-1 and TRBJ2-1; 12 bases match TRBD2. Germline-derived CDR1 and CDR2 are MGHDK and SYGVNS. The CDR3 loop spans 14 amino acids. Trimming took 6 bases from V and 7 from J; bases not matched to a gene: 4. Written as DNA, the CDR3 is TGTGCCAGCAGAATAGGGACTAGCGGGAATGAGCAGTTCTTC. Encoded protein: CASRIGTSGNEQFF. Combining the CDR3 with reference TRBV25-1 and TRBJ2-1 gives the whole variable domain EADIYQTPRYLVIGTGKKITLECSQTMGHDKMYWYQQDPGMELHLIHYSYGVNSTEKGDLSSESTVSRIRTEHFPLTLESARPSHTSQYLCASRIGTSGNEQFFGPGTRLTVL.

The CDR3 bases are TGCGCCAGCAGCCAGGCATCCTTGTTTAACGAGCAGTACTTC. Translation gives CASSQASLFNEQYF. The chain links TRBV5-1 to TRBJ2-7; D remains unclear. The germline V and J ends were trimmed by 4 bases and 5 bases, with 16 bases remaining between them. This CDR3 comprises 14 residues. Germline loops: CDR1 SGHRS, CDR2 YFSETQ.

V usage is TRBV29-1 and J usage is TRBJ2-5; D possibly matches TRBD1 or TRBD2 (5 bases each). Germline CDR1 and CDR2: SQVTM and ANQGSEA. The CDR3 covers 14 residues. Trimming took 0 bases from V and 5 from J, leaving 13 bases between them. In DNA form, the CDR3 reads TGCAGCGTTGAAGAAGTCGGTAGGGACGAGACCCAGTACTTC. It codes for CSVEEVGRDETQYF.

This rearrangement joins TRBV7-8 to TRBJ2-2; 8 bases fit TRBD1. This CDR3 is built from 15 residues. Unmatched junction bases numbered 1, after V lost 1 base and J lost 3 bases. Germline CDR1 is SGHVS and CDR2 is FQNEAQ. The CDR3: CASSLVQGDTGELFF. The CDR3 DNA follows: TGTGCCAGCAGCTTAGTACAGGGGGACACCGGGGAGCTGTTTTTT. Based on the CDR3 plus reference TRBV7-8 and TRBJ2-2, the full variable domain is GAGVSQSPRYKVAKRGQDVALRCDPISGHVSLFWYQQALGQGPEFLTYFQNEAQLDKSGLPSDRFFAERPEGSVSTLKIQRTQQEDSAVYLCASSLVQGDTGELFFGEGSRLTVL.

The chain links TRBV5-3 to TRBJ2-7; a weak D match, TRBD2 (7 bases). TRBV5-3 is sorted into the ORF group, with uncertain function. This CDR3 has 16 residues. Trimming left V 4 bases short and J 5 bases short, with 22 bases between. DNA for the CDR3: TGTGCCAGAAGCGAAACTCTGGTAGGCGGGGGCCACGAGCAGTACTTC. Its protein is CARSETLVGGGHEQYF.

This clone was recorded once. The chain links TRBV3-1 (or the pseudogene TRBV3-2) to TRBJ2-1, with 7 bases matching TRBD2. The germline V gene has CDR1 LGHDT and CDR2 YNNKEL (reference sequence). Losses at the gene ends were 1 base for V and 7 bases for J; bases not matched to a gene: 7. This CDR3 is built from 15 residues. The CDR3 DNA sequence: TGTGCCAGCAGCCAAGGTCCCACTAGCGTAAATGAGCAGTTCTTC. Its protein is CASSQGPTSVNEQFF.

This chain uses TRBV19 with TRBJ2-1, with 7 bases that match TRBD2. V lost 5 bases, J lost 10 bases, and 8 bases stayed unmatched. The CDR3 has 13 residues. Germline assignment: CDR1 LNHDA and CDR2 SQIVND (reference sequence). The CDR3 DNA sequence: TGTGCCAGTAGTCGGACTAGATTCCGGGAGCAGTTCTTC. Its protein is CASSRTRFREQFF.

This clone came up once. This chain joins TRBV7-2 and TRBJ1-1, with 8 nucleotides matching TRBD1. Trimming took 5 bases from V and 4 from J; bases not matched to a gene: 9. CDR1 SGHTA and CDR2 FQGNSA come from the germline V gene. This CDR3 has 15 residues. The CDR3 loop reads CASSLRTGRGTEAFF. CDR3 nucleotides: TGTGCCAGCAGCCTAAGGACAGGGCGGGGCACTGAAGCTTTCTTT. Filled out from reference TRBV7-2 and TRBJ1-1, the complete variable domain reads GAGVSQSPSNKVTEKGKDVELRCDPISGHTALYWYRQSLGQGLEFLIYFQGNSAPDKSGLPSDRFSAERTGGSVSTLTIQRTQQEDSAVYLCASSLRTGRGTEAFFGQGTRLTVV.

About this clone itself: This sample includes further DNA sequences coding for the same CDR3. The CDR3 DNA is TGTGCCAGCTCACCAGACAGGAACTATGGCTACACCTTC. Protein product: CASSPDRNYGYTF. The chain couples TRBV18 to TRBJ1-2, with D maybe TRBD1 (6 bases). Germline lookup yields CDR1 KGHSH and CDR2 LQKENI. The CDR3 runs 13 residues. The ends were cut back, 2 bases at V and 2 bases at J, with 6 bases in the middle.

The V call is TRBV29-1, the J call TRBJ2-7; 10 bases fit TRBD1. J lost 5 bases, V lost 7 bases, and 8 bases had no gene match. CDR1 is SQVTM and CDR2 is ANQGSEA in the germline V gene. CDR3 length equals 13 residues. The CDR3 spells CSAATGGINEQYF. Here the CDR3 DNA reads TGCAGCGCGGCGACAGGGGGCATAAACGAGCAGTACTTC.